The TCR beta chain under discussion was sequenced for a study of cytomegalovirus exposure and HLA in healthy donors. Assay used: immunoSEQ multiplex PCR; TCRdb lists only in-frame clones, some missing. The sample gives 100,000 to 150,000 clones, under 90% of which show up once; around 3.3% is in the top ten. V lost 7 bases and J 7 bases, leaving 19 bases between the germline ends. Germline V CDR1 and CDR2: MNHNS, SASEGT. The CDR3 is 14 residues long. This clonotype was sampled from a man between 25 and 39 years old in good health and CMV-seronegative. This chain joins TRBV6-1 and TRBJ1-2, with D maybe TRBD1 (5 bases). Sequencing input: PBMCs. The DNA for the CDR3 is TGTGCCAGCACTACCTACGGGGGGATAAGTGGCTACACCTTC. Protein product: CASTTYGGISGYTF.